This TCR beta chain stems from a study of blood T cell repertoires in COVID-19. Study overall: Sources were T cells, B-cell-depleted T cells, or PBMCs; the material itself was cDNA or gDNA.

As regards this clone: Its ends do not fully match the called genes, so a read error is possible.

CDR1 MNHNS and CDR2 SASEGT come from the germline V gene. CDR3 size: 13 residues. Those who participated ranged in age from roughly 18 to 89 years and resided in roughly 26 US areas. Cohort allocation depended upon clinical history that participants reported. Symptom resolution, clearance, or two negative PCRs marked the recovered donors of Cohort 3. Method: immunoSEQ multiplex PCR; TCRdb's copy keeps in-frame clones and lacks some. This sample has 310,000 or so clones, with around nine tenths found just once. The sample consisted of PBMCs or T cells enriched from blood (not recorded which). V is TRBV6-1 and J is TRBJ2-7, with 9 bases lining up with TRBD1. The source is a woman in her forties who had recovered from COVID-19. For the CDR3, the DNA is TGTGCCAGCACTGAACAGGGGGCCCACGAGCAGTACTTC. Protein product: CASTEQGAHEQYF.